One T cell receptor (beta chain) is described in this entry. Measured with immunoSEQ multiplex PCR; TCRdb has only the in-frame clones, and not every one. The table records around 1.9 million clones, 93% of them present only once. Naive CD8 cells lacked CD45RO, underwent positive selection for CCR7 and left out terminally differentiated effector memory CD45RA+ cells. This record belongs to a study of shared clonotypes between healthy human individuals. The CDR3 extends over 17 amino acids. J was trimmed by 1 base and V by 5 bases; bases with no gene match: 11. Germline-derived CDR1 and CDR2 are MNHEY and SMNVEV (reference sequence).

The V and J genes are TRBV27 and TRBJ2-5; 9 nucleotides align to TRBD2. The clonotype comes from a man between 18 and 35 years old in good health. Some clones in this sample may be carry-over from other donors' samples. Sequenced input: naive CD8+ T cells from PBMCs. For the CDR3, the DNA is TGTGCCAGCAGTCCCCTCCCTCGACTAGCGGCCCAAGAGACCCAGTACTTC. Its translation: CASSPLPRLAAQETQYF.